The sequence of this T cell receptor beta chain was determined in a study of blood T cells in healthy people across ages. In the study overall: Using template switching, researchers captured about one barcoded beta molecule for each two T cells.

The second PCR ran 7 to 11 cycles with a sample-barcoded 5' primer and J-beta primers. One entry per CDR3 protein, called by TCRdb with MiXCR from the 5' RACE reads. The sample holds roughly 1,300,000 distinct CDR3 sequences, approximately 59% seen once. Of note for this clonotype: Its cognate antigen is unknown.

Ranging in age from about 6 to 95, the donors were healthy Caucasian individuals from Russia. Extracted total RNA amounted to at least 5.5 micrograms for each sample. Trimming took 5 bases from V and 0 from J; bases not matched to a gene: 6. Per the germline V gene, CDR1 is WSHSY and CDR2 is SAAADI. This CDR3 is built from 16 residues. Study conclusions and caveats: When set beside aged donors, long-lived donors presented more naive CD4+ cells and higher diversity.

This chain connects TRBV10-2 to TRBJ2-5; TRBD2 aligns across 10 bases. The sample consisted of blood. The receptor was derived from a man younger than 35 in good health. In DNA form, the CDR3 reads TGCGCCAGCAGTAACCTACTAGCGGGGAACCAAGAGACCCAGTACTTC. It translates to CASSNLLAGNQETQYF.